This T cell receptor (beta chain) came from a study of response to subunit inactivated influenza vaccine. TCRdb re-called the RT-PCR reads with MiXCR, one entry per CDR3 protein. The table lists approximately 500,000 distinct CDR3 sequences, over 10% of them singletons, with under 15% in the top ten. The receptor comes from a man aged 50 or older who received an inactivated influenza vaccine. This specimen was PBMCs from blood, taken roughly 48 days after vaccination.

The CDR3 DNA reads TGCAGTGCTCTACCGGGGACTCTCAGAACCGAGCAGTACTTC. Protein product: CSALPGTLRTEQYF. V is TRBV20-1 and J is TRBJ2-7; D is possibly TRBD2 (6 bases). CDR3 length equals 14 residues. V dropped 5 bases and J dropped 6 bases, with 20 bases sitting between them. In germline, CDR1 is DFQATT, CDR2 SNEGSKA (reference sequence).